A single sample gave rise to the 25 T cell receptor beta chains below, sequenced in a study of blood T cell repertoires in COVID-19. Clones were read by immunoSEQ multiplex PCR, and TCRdb kept only the in-frame ones, dropping some. The sample shows 300,000 to 400,000 clones, about 90% of them seen only once. Material: peripheral blood. The receptors derive from a woman younger than 35 who had recovered from COVID-19.

The CDR3 sequence is CASSPGVRETQYF. The DNA for the CDR3 is TGTGCCAGCAGCCCAGGGGTTAGGGAGACCCAGTACTTC. The chain is built from TRBV7-9 and TRBJ2-5; possible D gene TRBD1, 6 bases. The CDR3 totals 13 residues. CDR1 and CDR2 (germline): SEHNR, FQNEAQ (reference sequence). V dropped 5 bases and J dropped 5 bases, with 12 bases sitting between them. The variable domain in full, with the rest retrieved from reference TRBV7-9 and TRBJ2-5, is DTGVSQNPRHKITKRGQNVTFRCDPISEHNRLYWYRQTLGQGPEFLTYFQNEAQLEKSRLLSDRFSAERPKGSFSTLEIQRTEQGDSAMYLCASSPGVRETQYFGPGTRLLVL.

The gene calls are TRBV27 and TRBJ2-1; 7 bases align to TRBD2. In germline, CDR1 is MNHEY, CDR2 SMNVEV (reference sequence). V shed 0 bases, J shed 8 bases, and the junction held 7 bases outside the gene matches. CDR3 size: 15 residues. CDR3 loop: CASSLSGGGKDEQFF. For the CDR3, the DNA is TGTGCCAGCAGTTTATCGGGGGGAGGGAAGGATGAGCAGTTCTTC.

The table lists this clone with a count of one. The chain links TRBV24-1 to TRBJ2-4, with a weak D call TRBD2 (5 bases). The germline CDR1 and CDR2 sequences are KGHDR and SFDVKD. CDR3 length: 14 residues. The V and J ends lost 6 bases and 5 bases respectively, with 13 bases between them. CDR3 in DNA: TGTGCCACCAGTCGGAGTGGGAGTGAAAACATTCAGTACTTC. Its protein is CATSRSGSENIQYF.

The V gene is TRBV24-1, the J gene TRBJ2-7; TRBD2 might be the D (5 bases). Trimming cost V 8 bases and J 5 bases, with 15 bases left between them. Germline loops: CDR1 KGHDR, CDR2 SFDVKD. There are 13 residues in the CDR3. CDR3 residues: CATKMPLGDEQYV. The CDR3 region has the DNA TGTGCCACCAAAATGCCCCTGGGAGACGAGCAGTACGTC.

This chain's CDR3 is CASSLVVAGYRLEAFF. For the CDR3, the DNA is TGTGCCAGCAGCTTAGTTGTCGCAGGGTATCGTCTTGAAGCTTTCTTT. V usage is TRBV11-3 and J usage is TRBJ1-1, with D possibly matching TRBD1 (5 bases). The V end was cut by 1 base, the J end by 7 bases, with 19 bases between. This CDR3 has 16 amino acids. Germline lookup yields CDR1 SGHNT and CDR2 YENEEA.

The CDR3 loop reads CASSLEVTSTNNEQFF. The CDR3 DNA is TGTGCCAGCAGCTTAGAAGTGACTAGCACAAACAATGAGCAGTTCTTC. This rearrangement joins TRBV7-2 to TRBJ2-1, with 7 bases lining up with TRBD2. Unmatched junction bases numbered 8, after V lost 1 base and J lost 5 bases. Germline-derived CDR1 and CDR2 are SGHTA and FQGNSA. The CDR3 spans 16 residues.

CDR3 in DNA: TGTGCCAGCAGCCGGGTGGTAGCGGGCACAGATACGCAGTATTTT. Residues: CASSRVVAGTDTQYF. V and J are TRBV14 and TRBJ2-3; the D gene is possibly TRBD2 (6 bases). CDR3 length: 15 amino acids. Trimming shortened V by 4 bases and J by 1 base, and 12 bases separated the two germline ends. Germline values: CDR1 SGHDN, CDR2 FVKESK.

The chain combines TRBV6-6 with TRBJ1-1; D possibly corresponds to TRBD1 (6 bases). The CDR3 sequence is 14 residues long. Trimming took off 7 bases at V and 5 bases at J, with 17 bases between the two ends. Germline-derived CDR1 and CDR2 are MNHNY and SVGAGI (reference sequence). In nucleotides, the CDR3 is TGTGCCAGCACCATACAGGGCGGAATGACTGAAGCTTTCTTT. It translates to CASTIQGGMTEAFF.

The chain is built from TRBV27 and TRBJ1-2, with 9 bases identical to TRBD1. CDR1 and CDR2 from the germline V gene are MNHEY and SMNVEV (reference sequence). CDR3 length equals 15 residues. Trimming took 7 bases from V and 7 from J; bases not matched to a gene: 13. CDR3 bases: TGTGCCAGCACCCCAAGGGCGGGACAGGGCAGTGGCTACACCTTC. This translates into CASTPRAGQGSGYTF.

The rearrangement joins TRBV6-5 to TRBJ2-7; TRBD1 might be the D (6 bases). The CDR3 has 12 residues. V gave up 5 bases and J gave up 3 bases, with 8 bases separating them. Germline assignment: CDR1 MNHEY and CDR2 SVGAGI. CDR3: CASSPTGYEQYV. The DNA for the CDR3 is TGTGCCAGCAGTCCGACAGGCTACGAGCAGTACGTC.

The J gene is TRBJ2-3, the V gene TRBV30; 7 positions agree with TRBD1. Germline-derived CDR1 and CDR2 are GTSNPN and SVGIG (reference sequence). V shed 8 bases and J 2 bases; nucleotides not matched to a gene: 4. CDR3 size: 12 residues. This chain's CDR3 is CARDSDTDTQYF. The CDR3 DNA reads as TGTGCCCGGGACAGTGACACAGATACGCAGTATTTT.

This chain uses TRBV27 with TRBJ1-2; D is uncertain. Germline loops: CDR1 MNHEY, CDR2 SMNVEV (reference sequence). V lost 6 bases and J lost 8, with 19 bases in between. The CDR3 is 14 amino acids. CDR3 region: CASRRHITPQGYTF. CDR3 nucleotide sequence: TGTGCCAGCAGGAGACATATCACGCCGCAGGGCTACACCTTC.

The rearrangement links TRBV24-1 to TRBJ1-5, with 7 bases lining up with TRBD1. The CDR3 is 17 amino acids. Germline CDR1 KGHDR, CDR2 SFDVKD. J gave up 0 bases and V 3 bases, and 7 bases lay outside the gene matches. The CDR3, as DNA: TGTGCCACCAGTGATCCAACAGGGGATTATAGCAATCAGCCCCAGCATTTT. This encodes CATSDPTGDYSNQPQHF.

V usage is TRBV9 and J usage is TRBJ2-1; 13 bases align to TRBD2. Per germline, CDR1 SGDLS and CDR2 YYNGEE. The V gene end was trimmed by 0 bases and the J gene end by 7 bases; junction bases not matched to a gene: 4. This CDR3 contains 16 residues. CDR3 in DNA: TGTGCCAGCAGCGTAGGAGGGACTAGCGGGATAAATGAGCAGTTCTTC. Translated: CASSVGGTSGINEQFF.

The chain uses TRBV13 and TRBJ2-1; TRBD2 aligns across 11 bases. Germline V lookup: CDR1 PRHDT, CDR2 FYEKMQ (reference sequence). J lost 4 bases, V lost 3 bases, and 11 bases had no gene match. The CDR3 consists of 18 residues. Here the CDR3 DNA reads TGTGCCAGCAGCTTCAGAAGACCGGGACTAGCGGATTACAATGAGCAGTTCTTC. Amino acids: CASSFRRPGLADYNEQFF.

The gene calls are TRBV10-3 and TRBJ1-5; no reliable D call. The ends were cut back, 0 bases at V and 4 bases at J, with 13 bases in the middle. This CDR3 spans 16 amino acids. Germline lookup yields CDR1 ENHRY and CDR2 SYGVKD. CDR3 residues: CAISESHQALNQPQHF. The CDR3 nucleotides read TGTGCCATCAGTGAGTCTCACCAGGCTCTAAATCAGCCCCAGCATTTT.

The chain uses TRBV5-6 and TRBJ2-1; D unclear. Trimming pared 0 bases from V and 4 bases from J, leaving 5 bases between. The CDR3 runs to 13 residues. The germline V gene encodes CDR1 SGHDT and CDR2 YYEEEE. The CDR3 sequence is CASSLGLYNEQFF. The CDR3 coding sequence is TGTGCCAGCAGCTTGGGACTGTACAATGAGCAGTTCTTC.

The V and J genes are TRBV18 and TRBJ2-3, with a weak D call TRBD1 (6 bases). CDR3 length equals 14 residues. The V end was cut by 3 bases, the J end by 6 bases, with 13 bases between. Germline V gene sequence: CDR1 KGHSH, CDR2 LQKENI. CDR3 bases: TGTGCCAGCTCACCTTCCCTTACAGGGGATACGCAGTATTTT. Translation: CASSPSLTGDTQYF. Full variable domain (rest looked up from reference TRBV18 and TRBJ2-3): NAGVMQNPRHLVRRRGQEARLRCSPMKGHSHVYWYRQLPEEGLKFMVYLQKENIIDESGMPKERFSAEFPKEGPSILRIQQVVRGDSAAYFCASSPSLTGDTQYFGPGTRLTVL.

The rearrangement joins TRBV27 to TRBJ1-5; 9 bases align to TRBD1. V was pared by 7 bases and J by 6 bases, with 7 bases of the junction left unmatched. The germline CDR1 and CDR2 sequences are MNHEY and SMNVEV (reference sequence). The CDR3 extends over 14 amino acids. This CDR3 is CASTITGGGQPQHF. DNA for the CDR3: TGTGCCAGCACAATTACAGGGGGCGGTCAGCCCCAGCATTTT.

V is TRBV4-3 and J is TRBJ2-1; a weak D match, TRBD2 (5 bases). Trimming removed 4 bases from V and 4 bases from J, with 11 bases in between. The length of the CDR3 is 14 residues. Looked up from germline, CDR1 is LGHNA and CDR2 is YSLEER. The CDR3 coding sequence is TGCGCCAGCAGCCTCGTCAGGAGGTACAATGAGCAGTTCTTC. Translating gives CASSLVRRYNEQFF.

The chain employs TRBV30 and TRBJ1-1; 11 bases line up with TRBD1. V trimming: 8 bases; J trimming: 10 bases; junction bases outside the gene matches: 9. This CDR3 comprises 12 residues. From germline, CDR1 is GTSNPN and CDR2 SVGIG (reference sequence). CDR3 loop: CAGWDRGIAAFF. Here the CDR3 DNA reads TGTGCCGGTTGGGACAGGGGGATTGCAGCTTTCTTT.

The chain is built from TRBV6-2 or TRBV6-3 and TRBJ2-7; possible D gene TRBD1, 6 bases. CDR3 size: 16 residues. The germline V gene encodes CDR1 MNHEY and CDR2 SVGEGT. Trimming cost V 0 bases and J 0 bases, with 12 bases left between them. The CDR3 region is CASSYSGAIGSYEQYV. In nucleotides, the CDR3 is TGTGCCAGCAGTTACTCGGGGGCCATAGGCTCCTACGAGCAGTACGTC.

The chain combines TRBV24-1 with TRBJ2-5; TRBD2 matches 7 bases. The length of the CDR3 is 17 residues. In germline, CDR1 is KGHDR, CDR2 SFDVKD. The trim removed 4 bases at V and 5 bases at J, leaving 15 bases unmatched. The CDR3 region has the DNA TGTGCCACCAGTGACGCCGGGGGTAGCGGGCTAGTCGAGACCCAGTACTTC. Translated, it gives CATSDAGGSGLVETQYF.

The chain employs TRBV4-2 and TRBJ1-2; D possibly corresponds to TRBD1 (5 bases). CDR3 length equals 14 residues. Germline CDR1 and CDR2: LGHNA and YNFKEQ. V was clipped by 0 bases and J by 4 bases, with 9 bases between them. The CDR3 DNA sequence: TGTGCCAGCAGCCAAGAGCAGGGAGGCTATGGCTACACCTTC. This translates into CASSQEQGGYGYTF.

The chain joins TRBV19 to TRBJ1-4, with 8 bases lining up with TRBD1. After removal of 7 bases from V and 8 bases from J, the junction contained 3 bases not matched to a gene. Germline CDR1 reads LNHDA; CDR2 reads SQIVND (reference sequence). The CDR3 totals 12 residues. The CDR3: CASTAGGEKLFF. The CDR3 nucleotides are TGTGCCAGTACGGCAGGGGGCGAAAAACTGTTTTTT.